This paragraph covers one TCR beta chain sequence. No antigen is known for it. Per-base quality was not reported, and no clone a single base away is much larger than it. The DNeasy Blood and Tissue Kit was used to extract about 1.9-3.1 ug of genomic DNA from either umbilical cord blood or frozen pancreas. There are 14 amino acids in the CDR3, from cysteine to phenylalanine inclusive. The retained sequence is limited to the CDR3, 42 bases, with the frame set at the first base. The germline V gene supplies CDR1 SGHDN and CDR2 FVKESK. Relative to germline, V is 2 bases shorter and J is 8 bases shorter, with 13 bases between their ends. On the immunoSEQ human TCRbeta survey platform, a two-step multiplex PCR amplified and barcoded the TCRbeta CDR3 regions. Libraries were sequenced on Illumina instruments, and IgH from the same samples was sequenced in parallel. For the original study's pipeline: Raw reads were filtered against IMGT V, D, J definitions and were binned using a nearest-neighbor algorithm so that PCR and sequencing errors were removed. A clone was defined as an identical nucleotide sequence, and differential abundance between tissues was tested with a Fisher exact test for each clone using a pFDR threshold of p<0.01. Clones whose frequencies were too low for statistical inference were excluded by a minimum inclusion filter of 10 in either sample. The immunoSEQ Analyzer was used for pairwise clonal comparisons, while IMGT tools were used to assess gene family usage. TCRdb mirrors the immuneACCESS table, restricted to in-frame sequences. Some clones are absent from its copies; in checked studies, under half trace to an unresolved V gene, and the reason for the others is unknown. V, J and clone size were drawn from that table, and D and trimming were deduced from the DNA. Here the sample has some 46,000 clones; roughly 83% occur a single time. 0.35% to 0.45% of the sample lies in the top ten.

The sample belongs to a study of fetal regulatory T cell absence and autoimmunity (dated by TCRdb to 2016 to 2017). Regarding the research as a whole: Autoimmunity of the exocrine pancreas was seen in the IPEX patients even though clinical diabetes was absent. Broader findings and caveats from the paper: The oligoclonal enrichment was interpreted as support for antigen-driven autoimmunity in the pancreas before birth in IPEX syndrome. Cord blood and pancreas had broadly similar TRB gene family usage, resembling published neonatal and adult repertoires. Significant oligoclonal enrichment of the TCR compartment was observed in pancreas versus cord blood, with some top clones enriched more than 80-fold.

The receptor was isolated from a newborn boy with IPEX syndrome. Here the chain combines TRBV14 and TRBJ2-1; the D region possibly corresponds to TRBD2 (5 bases align). The source material was cord blood. The DNA reads as follows: TGTGCCAGCAGCCAATCGCCGCTAGCCTATGAGCAGTTCTTC. It encodes CASSQSPLAYEQFF.